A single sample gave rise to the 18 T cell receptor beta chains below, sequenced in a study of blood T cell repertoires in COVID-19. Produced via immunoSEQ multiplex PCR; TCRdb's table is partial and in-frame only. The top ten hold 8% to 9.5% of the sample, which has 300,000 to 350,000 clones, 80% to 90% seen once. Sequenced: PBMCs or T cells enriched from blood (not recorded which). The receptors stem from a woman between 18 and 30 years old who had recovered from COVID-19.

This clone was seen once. The CDR3 here is CASSPQQGAHTGELFF. The CDR3 bases are TGTGCCAGCTCACCACAACAGGGGGCCCACACCGGGGAGCTGTTTTTT. The chain uses TRBV18 and TRBJ2-2, with 9 bases that match TRBD1. There are 16 residues in the CDR3. In germline, CDR1 is KGHSH, CDR2 LQKENI. Losses at the gene ends were 1 base for V and 3 bases for J; bases not matched to a gene: 3. The whole variable domain, remainder taken from reference TRBV18 and TRBJ2-2, is NAGVMQNPRHLVRRRGQEARLRCSPMKGHSHVYWYRQLPEEGLKFMVYLQKENIIDESGMPKERFSAEFPKEGPSILRIQQVVRGDSAAYFCASSPQQGAHTGELFFGEGSRLTVL.

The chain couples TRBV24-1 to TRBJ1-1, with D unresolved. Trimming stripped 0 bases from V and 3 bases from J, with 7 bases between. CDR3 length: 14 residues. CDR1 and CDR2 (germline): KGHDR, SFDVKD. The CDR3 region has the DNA TGTGCCACCAGTGATTTGGTAACGGACACTGAAGCTTTCTTT. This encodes CATSDLVTDTEAFF.

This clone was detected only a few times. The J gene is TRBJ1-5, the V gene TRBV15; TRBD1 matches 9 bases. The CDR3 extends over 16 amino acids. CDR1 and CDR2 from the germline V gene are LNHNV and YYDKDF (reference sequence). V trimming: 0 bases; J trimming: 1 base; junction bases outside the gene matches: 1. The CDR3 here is CATSRDGTGSNQPQHF. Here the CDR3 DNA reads TGTGCCACCAGCAGAGATGGGACAGGGAGCAATCAGCCCCAGCATTTT.

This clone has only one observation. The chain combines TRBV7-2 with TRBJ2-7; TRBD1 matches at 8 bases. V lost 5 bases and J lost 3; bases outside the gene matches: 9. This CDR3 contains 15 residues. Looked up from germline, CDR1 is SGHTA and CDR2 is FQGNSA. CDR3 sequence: CASSHTPGTGYEQYF. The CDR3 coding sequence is TGTGCCAGCAGCCACACACCCGGGACAGGCTACGAGCAGTACTTC.

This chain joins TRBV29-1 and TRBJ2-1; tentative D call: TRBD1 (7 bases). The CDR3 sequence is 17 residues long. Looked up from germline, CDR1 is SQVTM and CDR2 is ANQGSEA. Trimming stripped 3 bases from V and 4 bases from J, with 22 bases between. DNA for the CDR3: TGCAGCGTTGACAGGCGGGGAAGAAGGGGGCGGTACAATGAGCAGTTCTTC. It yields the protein CSVDRRGRRGRYNEQFF.

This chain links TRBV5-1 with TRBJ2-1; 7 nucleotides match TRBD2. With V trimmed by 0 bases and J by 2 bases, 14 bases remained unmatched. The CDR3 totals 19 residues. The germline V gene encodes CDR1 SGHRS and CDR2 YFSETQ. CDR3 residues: CASSLVPLAGGDAYNEQFF. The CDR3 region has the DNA TGCGCCAGCAGCTTGGTTCCGTTAGCGGGTGGAGATGCCTACAATGAGCAGTTCTTC.

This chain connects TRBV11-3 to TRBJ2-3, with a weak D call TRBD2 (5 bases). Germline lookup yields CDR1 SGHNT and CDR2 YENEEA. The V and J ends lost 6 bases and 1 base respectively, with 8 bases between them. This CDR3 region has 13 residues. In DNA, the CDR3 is TGTGCCAGCAGTCGGGGAGGCACAGATACGCAGTATTTT. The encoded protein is CASSRGGTDTQYF.

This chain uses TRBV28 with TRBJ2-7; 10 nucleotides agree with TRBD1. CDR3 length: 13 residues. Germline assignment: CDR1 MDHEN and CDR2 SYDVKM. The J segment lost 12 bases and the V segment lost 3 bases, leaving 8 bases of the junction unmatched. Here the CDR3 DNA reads TGTGCCAGCAGTTTCCAGGGACAGGGGAATCCGTACTTC. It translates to CASSFQGQGNPYF.

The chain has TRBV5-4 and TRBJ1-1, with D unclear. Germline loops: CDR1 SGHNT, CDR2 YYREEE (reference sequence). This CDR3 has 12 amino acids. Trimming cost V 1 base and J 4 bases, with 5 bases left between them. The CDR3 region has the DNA TGTGCCAGCAGCTTGCTAGGCACTGAAGCTTTCTTT. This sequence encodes CASSLLGTEAFF.

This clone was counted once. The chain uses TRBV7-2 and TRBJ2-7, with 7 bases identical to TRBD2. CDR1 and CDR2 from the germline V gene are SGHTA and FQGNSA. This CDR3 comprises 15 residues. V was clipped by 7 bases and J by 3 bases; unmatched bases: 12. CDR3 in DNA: TGTGCCAGCACCATGGGGGGGGATGGAGGCTACGAGCAGTACTTC. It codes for CASTMGGDGGYEQYF. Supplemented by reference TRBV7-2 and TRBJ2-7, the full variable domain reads GAGVSQSPSNKVTEKGKDVELRCDPISGHTALYWYRQSLGQGLEFLIYFQGNSAPDKSGLPSDRFSAERTGGSVSTLTIQRTQQEDSAVYLCASTMGGDGGYEQYFGPGTRLTVT.

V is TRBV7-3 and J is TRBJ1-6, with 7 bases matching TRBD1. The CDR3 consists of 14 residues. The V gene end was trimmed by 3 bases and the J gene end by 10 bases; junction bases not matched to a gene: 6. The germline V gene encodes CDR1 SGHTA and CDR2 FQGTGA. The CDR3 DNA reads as TGTGCCAGCAGCTTCACAGGGGAGGACTCACCCCTCCACTTT. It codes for CASSFTGEDSPLHF. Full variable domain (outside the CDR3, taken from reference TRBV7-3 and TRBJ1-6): GAGVSQTPSNKVTEKGKYVELRCDPISGHTALYWYRQSLGQGPEFLIYFQGTGAADDSGLPNDRFFAVRPEGSVSTLKIQRTERGDSAVYLCASSFTGEDSPLHFGNGTRLTVT.

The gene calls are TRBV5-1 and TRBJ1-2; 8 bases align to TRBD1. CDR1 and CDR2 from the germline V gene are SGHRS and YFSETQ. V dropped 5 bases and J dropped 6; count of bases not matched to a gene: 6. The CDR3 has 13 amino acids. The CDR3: CASRDREDHGYTF. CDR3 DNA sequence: TGCGCCAGCAGGGACAGGGAGGACCATGGCTACACCTTC.

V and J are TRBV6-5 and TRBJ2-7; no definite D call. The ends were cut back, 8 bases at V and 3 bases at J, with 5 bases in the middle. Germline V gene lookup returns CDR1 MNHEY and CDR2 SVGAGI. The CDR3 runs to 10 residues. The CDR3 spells CASRNYEQYF. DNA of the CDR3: TGTGCCAGCCGTAACTACGAGCAGTACTTC.

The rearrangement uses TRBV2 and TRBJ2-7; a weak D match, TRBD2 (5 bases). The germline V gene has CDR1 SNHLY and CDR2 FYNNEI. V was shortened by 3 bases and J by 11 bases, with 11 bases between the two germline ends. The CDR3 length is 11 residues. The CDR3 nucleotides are TGTGCCAGCAGTGAGGACTCCCCCAAGTACTTC. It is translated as CASSEDSPKYF. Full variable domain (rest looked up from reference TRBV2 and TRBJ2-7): EPEVTQTPSHQVTQMGQEVILRCVPISNHLYFYWYRQILGQKVEFLVSFYNNEISEKSEIFDDQFSVERPDGSNFTLKIRSTKLEDSAMYFCASSEDSPKYFGPGTRLTVT.

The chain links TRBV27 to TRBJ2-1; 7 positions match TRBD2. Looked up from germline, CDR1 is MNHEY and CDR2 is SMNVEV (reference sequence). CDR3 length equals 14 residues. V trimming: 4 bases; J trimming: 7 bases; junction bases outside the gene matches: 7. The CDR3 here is CASSSRTSRNEQFF. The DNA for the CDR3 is TGTGCCAGCAGTTCCCGGACTAGTAGGAATGAGCAGTTCTTC.

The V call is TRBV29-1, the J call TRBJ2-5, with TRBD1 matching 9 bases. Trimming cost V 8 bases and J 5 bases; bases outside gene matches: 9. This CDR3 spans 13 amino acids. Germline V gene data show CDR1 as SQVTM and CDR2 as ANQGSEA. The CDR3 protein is CSIPGQGFETQYF. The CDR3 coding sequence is TGCAGCATACCGGGACAGGGTTTCGAGACCCAGTACTTC. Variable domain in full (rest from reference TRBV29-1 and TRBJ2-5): SAVISQKPSRDICQRGTSLTIQCQVDSQVTMMFWYRQQPGQSLTLIATANQGSEATYESGFVIDKFPISRPNLTFSTLTVSNMSPEDSSIYLCSIPGQGFETQYFGPGTRLLVL.

The CDR3 sequence is CATSDLSTSGDVDTQYF. The CDR3 bases are TGTGCCACCAGTGACCTTTCGACTAGCGGGGACGTGGATACGCAGTATTTT. The chain combines TRBV24-1 with TRBJ2-3; 11 nucleotides match TRBD2. CDR3 length: 17 residues. The germline CDR1 and CDR2 sequences are KGHDR and SFDVKD. V dropped 4 bases and J dropped 6; count of bases not matched to a gene: 11.

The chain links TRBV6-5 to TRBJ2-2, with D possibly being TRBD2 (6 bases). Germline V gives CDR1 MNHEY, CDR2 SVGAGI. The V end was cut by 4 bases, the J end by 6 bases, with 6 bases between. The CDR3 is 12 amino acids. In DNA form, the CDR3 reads TGTGCCAGCAGTTGGGGGGCCGGGGAGCTGTTTTTT. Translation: CASSWGAGELFF.